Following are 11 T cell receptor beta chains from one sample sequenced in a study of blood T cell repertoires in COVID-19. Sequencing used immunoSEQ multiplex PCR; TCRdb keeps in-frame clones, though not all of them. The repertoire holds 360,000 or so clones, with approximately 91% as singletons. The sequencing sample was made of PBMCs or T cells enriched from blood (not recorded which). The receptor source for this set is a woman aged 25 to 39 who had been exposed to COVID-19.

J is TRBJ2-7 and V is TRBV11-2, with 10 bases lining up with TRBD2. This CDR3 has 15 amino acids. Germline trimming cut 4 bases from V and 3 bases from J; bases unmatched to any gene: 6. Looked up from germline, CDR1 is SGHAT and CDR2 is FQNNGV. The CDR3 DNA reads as TGTGCCAGCAGCTGGCCAAGCGGGAGGGACTACGAGCAGTACTTC. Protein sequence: CASSWPSGRDYEQYF.

As DNA, the CDR3 is TGTGCCAGCAGCCCCTGGTTAGCGGGAGTAGGTGAGCAGTTCTTC. It yields the protein CASSPWLAGVGEQFF. The chain is built from TRBV5-4 and TRBJ2-1; TRBD2 matches at 9 bases. With 4 bases clipped from V and 9 bases from J, the junction kept 11 bases outside the gene matches. The CDR3 extends over 15 amino acids. Germline-derived CDR1 and CDR2 are SGHNT and YYREEE (reference sequence).

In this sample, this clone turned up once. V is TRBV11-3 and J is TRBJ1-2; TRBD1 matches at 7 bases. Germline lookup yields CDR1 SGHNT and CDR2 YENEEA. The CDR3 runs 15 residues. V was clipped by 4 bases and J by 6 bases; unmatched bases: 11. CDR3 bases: TGTGCCAGCAGCTCCCGGACAGGACAGGCTAATGGCTACACCTTC. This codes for CASSSRTGQANGYTF.

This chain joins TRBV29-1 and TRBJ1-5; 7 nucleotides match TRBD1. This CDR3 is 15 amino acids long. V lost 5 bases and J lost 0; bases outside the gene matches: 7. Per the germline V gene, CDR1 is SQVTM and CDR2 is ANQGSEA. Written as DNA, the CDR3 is TGCAGCGTTAGAACAGGGGTGGGTAGCAATCAGCCCCAGCATTTT. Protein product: CSVRTGVGSNQPQHF. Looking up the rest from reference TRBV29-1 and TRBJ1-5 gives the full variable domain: SAVISQKPSRDICQRGTSLTIQCQVDSQVTMMFWYRQQPGQSLTLIATANQGSEATYESGFVIDKFPISRPNLTFSTLTVSNMSPEDSSIYLCSVRTGVGSNQPQHFGDGTRLSIL.

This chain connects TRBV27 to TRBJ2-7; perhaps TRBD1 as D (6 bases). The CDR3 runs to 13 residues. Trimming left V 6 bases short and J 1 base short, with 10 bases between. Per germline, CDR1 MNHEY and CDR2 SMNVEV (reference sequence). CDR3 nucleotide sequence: TGTGCCAGCAGCTCCCAGGGGTCCTACGAGCAGTACTTC. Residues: CASSSQGSYEQYF.

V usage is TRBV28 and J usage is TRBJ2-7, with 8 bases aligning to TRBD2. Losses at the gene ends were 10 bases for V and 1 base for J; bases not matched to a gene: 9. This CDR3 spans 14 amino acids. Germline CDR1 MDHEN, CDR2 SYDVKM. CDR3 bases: TGTGCCATCCAAAGTAGCGGGGCTTCCTACGAGCAGTACTTC. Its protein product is CAIQSSGASYEQYF.

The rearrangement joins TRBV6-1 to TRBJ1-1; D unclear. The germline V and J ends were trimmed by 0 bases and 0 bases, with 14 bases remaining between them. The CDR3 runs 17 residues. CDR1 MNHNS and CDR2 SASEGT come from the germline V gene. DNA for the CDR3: TGTGCCAGCAGTGAAGCGAGGAGGTCCCAGATGAACACTGAAGCTTTCTTT. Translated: CASSEARRSQMNTEAFF.

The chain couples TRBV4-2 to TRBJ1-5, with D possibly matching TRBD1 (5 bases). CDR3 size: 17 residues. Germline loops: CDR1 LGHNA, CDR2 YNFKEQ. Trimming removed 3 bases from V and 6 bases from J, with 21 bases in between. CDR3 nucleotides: TGTGCCAGCAGCCAGGGGGGGGACGGGATTCCGAGTCAGCCCCAGCATTTT. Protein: CASSQGGDGIPSQPQHF.

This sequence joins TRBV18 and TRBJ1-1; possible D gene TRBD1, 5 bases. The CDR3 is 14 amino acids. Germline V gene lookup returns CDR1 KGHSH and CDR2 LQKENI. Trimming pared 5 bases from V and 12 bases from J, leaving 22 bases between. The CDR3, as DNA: TGTGCCAGCTCATCTGCCGGAGGGGCGGCGCGGTCTTTCTTT. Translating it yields CASSSAGGAARSFF.

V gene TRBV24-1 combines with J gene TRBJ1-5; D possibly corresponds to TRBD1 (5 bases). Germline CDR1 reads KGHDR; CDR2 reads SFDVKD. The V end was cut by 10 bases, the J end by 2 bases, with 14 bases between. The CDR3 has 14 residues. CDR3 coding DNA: TGTGCCACAGAGCCGCCGGGGGGCAATCAGCCCCAGCATTTT. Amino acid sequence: CATEPPGGNQPQHF.

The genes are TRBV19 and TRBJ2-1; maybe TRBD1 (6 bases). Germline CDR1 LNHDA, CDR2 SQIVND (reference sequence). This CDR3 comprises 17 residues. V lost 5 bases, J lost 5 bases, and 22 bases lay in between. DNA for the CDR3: TGTGCCAGTAGTTACCGGGCCGCCAGGGGTTATCACAATGAGCAGTTCTTC. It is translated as CASSYRAARGYHNEQFF. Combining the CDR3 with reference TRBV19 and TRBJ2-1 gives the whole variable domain DGGITQSPKYLFRKEGQNVTLSCEQNLNHDAMYWYRQDPGQGLRLIYYSQIVNDFQKGDIAEGYSVSREKKESFPLTVTSAQKNPTAFYLCASSYRAARGYHNEQFFGPGTRLTVL.